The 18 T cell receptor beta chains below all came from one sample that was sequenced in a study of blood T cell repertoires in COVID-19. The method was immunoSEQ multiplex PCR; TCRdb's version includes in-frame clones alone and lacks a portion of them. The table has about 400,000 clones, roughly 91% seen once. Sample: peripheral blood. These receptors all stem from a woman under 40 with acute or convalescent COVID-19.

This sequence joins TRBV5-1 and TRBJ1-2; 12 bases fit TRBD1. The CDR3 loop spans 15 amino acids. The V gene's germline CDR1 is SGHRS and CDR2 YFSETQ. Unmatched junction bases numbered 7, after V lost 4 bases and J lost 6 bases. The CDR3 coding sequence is TGCGCCAGCAGCACTAGGGACAGGGGGCCGGATGGCTACACCTTC. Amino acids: CASSTRDRGPDGYTF.

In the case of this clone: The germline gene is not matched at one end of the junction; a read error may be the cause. CDR3 residues: CASSLGDRVSGWSPLHF. In DNA form, the CDR3 reads TGTGCCAGCAGCCTAGGGGACAGGGTTTCGGGATGGTCACCCCTCCACTTT. The chain employs TRBV13 and TRBJ1-6; 9 bases are a match to TRBD1. The CDR3 consists of 17 residues. Germline CDR1 is PRHDT and CDR2 is FYEKMQ (reference sequence). The full variable domain, in which reference TRBV13 and TRBJ1-6 provide the parts outside the CDR3, is AAGVIQSPRHLIKEKRETATLKCYPIPRHDTVYWYQQGPGQDPQFLISFYEKMQSDKGSIPDRFSAQQFSDYHSELNMSSLELGDSALYFCASSLGDRVSGWSPLHFGNGTRLTVT.

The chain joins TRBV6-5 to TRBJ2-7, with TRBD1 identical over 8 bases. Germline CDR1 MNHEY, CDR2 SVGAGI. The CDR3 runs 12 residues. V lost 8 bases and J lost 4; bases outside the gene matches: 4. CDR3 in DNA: TGTGCCAGCCGACAGGGGATTTACGAGCAGTACTTC. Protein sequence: CASRQGIYEQYF.

The DNA of the CDR3 is TGTGCCATCAGGGTCCAGGGGGCAGGGGATACGCAGTATTTT. Translation gives CAIRVQGAGDTQYF. The chain carries TRBV10-3 and TRBJ2-3, with 8 nucleotides matching TRBD1. Germline CDR1 ENHRY, CDR2 SYGVKD. V was clipped by 6 bases and J by 6 bases; unmatched bases: 8. The CDR3 spans 14 residues.

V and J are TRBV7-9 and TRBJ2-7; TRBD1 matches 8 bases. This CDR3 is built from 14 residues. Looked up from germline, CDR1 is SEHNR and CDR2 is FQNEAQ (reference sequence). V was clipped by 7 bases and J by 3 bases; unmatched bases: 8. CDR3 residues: CASTPSGTGYEQYF. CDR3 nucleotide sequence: TGTGCCAGCACCCCTAGTGGGACAGGCTACGAGCAGTACTTC.

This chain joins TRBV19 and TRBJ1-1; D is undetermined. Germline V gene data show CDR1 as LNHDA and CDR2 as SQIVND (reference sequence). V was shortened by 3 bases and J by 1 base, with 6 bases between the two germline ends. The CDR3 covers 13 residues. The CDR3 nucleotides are TGTGCCAGTAGTATGGACTGGAACACTGAAGCTTTCTTT. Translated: CASSMDWNTEAFF.

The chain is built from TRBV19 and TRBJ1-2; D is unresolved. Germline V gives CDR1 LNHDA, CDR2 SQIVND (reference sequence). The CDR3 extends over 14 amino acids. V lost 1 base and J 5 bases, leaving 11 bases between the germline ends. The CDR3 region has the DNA TGTGCCAGTAGTATAGTTACCGGAGATTATGGCTACACCTTC. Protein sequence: CASSIVTGDYGYTF. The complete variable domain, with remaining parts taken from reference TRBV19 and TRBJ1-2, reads DGGITQSPKYLFRKEGQNVTLSCEQNLNHDAMYWYRQDPGQGLRLIYYSQIVNDFQKGDIAEGYSVSREKKESFPLTVTSAQKNPTAFYLCASSIVTGDYGYTFGSGTRLTVV.

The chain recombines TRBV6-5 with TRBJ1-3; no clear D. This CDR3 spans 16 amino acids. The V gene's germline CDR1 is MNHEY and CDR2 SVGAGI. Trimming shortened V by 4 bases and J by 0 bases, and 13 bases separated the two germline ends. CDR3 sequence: CASSFGRPSSGNTIYF. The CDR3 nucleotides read TGTGCCAGCAGTTTCGGCAGGCCAAGCTCTGGAAACACCATATATTTT.

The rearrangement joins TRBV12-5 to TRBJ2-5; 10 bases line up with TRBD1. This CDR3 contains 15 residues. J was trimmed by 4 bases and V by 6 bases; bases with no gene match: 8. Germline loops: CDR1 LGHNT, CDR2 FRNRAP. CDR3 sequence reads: CASGYRQGAAETQYF. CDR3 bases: TGTGCTAGTGGGTACCGACAGGGGGCGGCAGAGACCCAGTACTTC. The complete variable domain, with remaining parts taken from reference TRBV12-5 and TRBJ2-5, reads DARVTQTPRHKVTEMGQEVTMRCQPILGHNTVFWYRQTMMQGLELLAYFRNRAPLDDSGMPKDRFSAEMPDATLATLKIQPSEPRDSAVYFCASGYRQGAAETQYFGPGTRLLVL.

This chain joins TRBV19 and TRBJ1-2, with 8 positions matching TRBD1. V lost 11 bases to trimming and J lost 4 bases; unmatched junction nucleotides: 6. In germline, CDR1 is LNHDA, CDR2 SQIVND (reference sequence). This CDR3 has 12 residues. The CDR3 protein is CAGSTGGYGYTF. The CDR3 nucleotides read TGTGCCGGATCTACAGGGGGCTATGGCTACACCTTC.

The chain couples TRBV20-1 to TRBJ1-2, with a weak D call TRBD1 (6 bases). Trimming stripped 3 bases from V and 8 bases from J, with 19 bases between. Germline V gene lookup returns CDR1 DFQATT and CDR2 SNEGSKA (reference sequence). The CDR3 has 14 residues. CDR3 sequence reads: CSASWEGGRRGYTF. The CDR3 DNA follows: TGCAGTGCTAGTTGGGAGGGGGGCAGAAGGGGCTACACCTTC.

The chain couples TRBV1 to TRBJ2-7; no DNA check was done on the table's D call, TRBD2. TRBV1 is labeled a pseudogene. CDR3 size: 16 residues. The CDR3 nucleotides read TGCACCAGCAGCCAAGAGCCCGGGACTAGCAGTTACGAGCAGTACTTC. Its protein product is CTSSQEPGTSSYEQYF.

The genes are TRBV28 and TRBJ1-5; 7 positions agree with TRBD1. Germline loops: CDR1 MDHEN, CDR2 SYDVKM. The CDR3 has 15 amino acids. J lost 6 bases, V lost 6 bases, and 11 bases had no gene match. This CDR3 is CASSPDRREAQPQHF. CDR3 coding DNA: TGTGCCAGCAGCCCGGACAGGCGAGAGGCTCAGCCCCAGCATTTT. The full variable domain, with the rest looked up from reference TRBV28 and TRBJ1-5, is DVKVTQSSRYLVKRTGEKVFLECVQDMDHENMFWYRQDPGLGLRLIYFSYDVKMKEKGDIPEGYSVSREKKERFSLILESASTNQTSMYLCASSPDRREAQPQHFGDGTRLSIL.

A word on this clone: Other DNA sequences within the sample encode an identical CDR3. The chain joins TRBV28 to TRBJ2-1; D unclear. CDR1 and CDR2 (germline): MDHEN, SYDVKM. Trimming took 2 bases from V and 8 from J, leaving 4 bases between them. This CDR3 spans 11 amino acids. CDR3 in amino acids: CASSLIDEQFF. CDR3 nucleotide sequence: TGTGCCAGCAGTTTAATCGATGAGCAGTTCTTC.

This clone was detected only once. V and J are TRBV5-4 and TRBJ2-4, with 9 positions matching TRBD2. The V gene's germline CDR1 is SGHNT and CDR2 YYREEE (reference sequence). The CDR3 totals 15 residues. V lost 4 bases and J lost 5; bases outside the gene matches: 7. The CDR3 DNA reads TGTGCCAGCAGCCAGAGGGGCGGGGGGGAAAACATTCAGTACTTC. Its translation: CASSQRGGGENIQYF.

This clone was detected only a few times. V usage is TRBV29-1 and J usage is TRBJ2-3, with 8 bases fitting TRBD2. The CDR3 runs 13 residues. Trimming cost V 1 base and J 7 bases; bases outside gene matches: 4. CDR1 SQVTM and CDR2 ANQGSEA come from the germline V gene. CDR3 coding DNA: TGCAGCGTTGAAGGAAATAGCGGGAATACGCAGTATTTT. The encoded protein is CSVEGNSGNTQYF.

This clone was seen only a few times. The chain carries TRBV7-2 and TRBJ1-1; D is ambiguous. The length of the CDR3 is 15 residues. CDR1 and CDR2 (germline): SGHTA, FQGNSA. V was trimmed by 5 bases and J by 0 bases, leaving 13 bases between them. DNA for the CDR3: TGTGCCAGCAGCCGCGACACGTACATGAACACTGAAGCTTTCTTT. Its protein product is CASSRDTYMNTEAFF.

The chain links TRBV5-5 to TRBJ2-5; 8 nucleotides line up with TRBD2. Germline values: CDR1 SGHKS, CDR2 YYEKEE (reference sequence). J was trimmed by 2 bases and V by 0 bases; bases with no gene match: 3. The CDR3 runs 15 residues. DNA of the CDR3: TGTGCCAGCAGCTTGGGACTAGCGTATCAAGAGACCCAGTACTTC. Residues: CASSLGLAYQETQYF.